Detailed here is one T cell receptor beta chain. As yet, its antigen is unknown. There are 12 residues in the CDR3. CDR1 SQVTM and CDR2 ANQGSEA come from the germline V gene. The V and J ends lost 4 bases and 5 bases, in that order; junction bases with no gene match: 1. PCR amplification relied on 60 Vbeta primers (plus 13 Jbeta primers). Clones were read by immunoSEQ multiplex PCR, and TCRdb kept only the in-frame ones, dropping some. In the table there are 120,000 to 150,000 clones, about 64% of which are singletons. The data were obtained in a study of cytomegalovirus exposure and HLA in healthy donors. Regarding the study as a whole: Presence/absence results assume similar sequencing depth per donor, which may not hold.

The V gene is TRBV29-1, the J gene TRBJ1-4, with TRBD1 matching over 7 bases. This sequence was found in a woman in her thirties in good health and CMV-seropositive. The material sequenced was PBMCs. This CDR3 is CSVVDRNEKLFF. CDR3 nucleotides: TGCAGCGTTGTGGACAGGAATGAAAAACTGTTTTTT.